This T cell receptor beta chain was profiled in a study of blood T cell repertoires in COVID-19. Across the whole study: Italy, Spain and the United States were the sources of the convalescent and acute COVID-19 samples.

From germline, CDR1 is LNHNV and CDR2 YYDKDF (reference sequence). The CDR3 contains 15 residues. Trimming cost V 2 bases and J 2 bases; bases outside gene matches: 3. The sample holds a few counts of this clone. This table comes from immunoSEQ multiplex PCR, and its TCRdb copy is limited to in-frame clones, with some not included. The sample records approximately 130,000 clones, 75% to 90% being singletons. Sequencing used peripheral blood. The receptor was isolated from a man in his 70s with active or convalescent COVID-19. The chain has TRBV15 and TRBJ2-7; 10 bases are a match to TRBD1. This CDR3 reads CATSRPDRGPYEQYF. CDR3 coding DNA: TGTGCCACCAGCAGACCAGACAGGGGGCCCTACGAGCAGTACTTC.